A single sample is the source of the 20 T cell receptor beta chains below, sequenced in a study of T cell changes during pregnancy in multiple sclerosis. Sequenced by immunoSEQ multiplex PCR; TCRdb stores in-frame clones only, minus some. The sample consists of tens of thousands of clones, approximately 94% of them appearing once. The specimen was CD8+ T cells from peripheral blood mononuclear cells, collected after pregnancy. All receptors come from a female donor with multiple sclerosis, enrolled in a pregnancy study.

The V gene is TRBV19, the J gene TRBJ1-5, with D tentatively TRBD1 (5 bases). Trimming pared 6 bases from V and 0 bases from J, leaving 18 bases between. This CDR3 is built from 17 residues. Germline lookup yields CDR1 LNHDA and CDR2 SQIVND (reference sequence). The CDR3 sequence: CASSLVAGRYSNQPQHF. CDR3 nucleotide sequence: TGTGCCAGTAGCCTGGTGGCGGGGCGGTATAGCAATCAGCCCCAGCATTTT. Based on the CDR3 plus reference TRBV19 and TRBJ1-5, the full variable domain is DGGITQSPKYLFRKEGQNVTLSCEQNLNHDAMYWYRQDPGQGLRLIYYSQIVNDFQKGDIAEGYSVSREKKESFPLTVTSAQKNPTAFYLCASSLVAGRYSNQPQHFGDGTRLSIL.

The CDR3 nucleotides read TGTGCCAGTAGTATGGGCGGGGAACTGTTTTTT. Translation gives CASSMGGELFF. This rearrangement joins TRBV19 to TRBJ1-4; D remains unclear. The germline CDR1 and CDR2 sequences are LNHDA and SQIVND (reference sequence). There are 11 residues in the CDR3. The V end was cut by 3 bases, the J end by 12 bases, with 8 bases between.

The CDR3 reads CSVEGKTVFFSYEQYF. The CDR3 nucleotides read TGCAGCGTTGAGGGTAAAACAGTTTTCTTCTCCTACGAGCAGTACTTC. The chain is built from TRBV29-1 and TRBJ2-7, with no clear D. Trimming shortened V by 3 bases and J by 0 bases, and 18 bases separated the two germline ends. The germline V gene has CDR1 SQVTM and CDR2 ANQGSEA. The CDR3 is made up of 16 amino acids.

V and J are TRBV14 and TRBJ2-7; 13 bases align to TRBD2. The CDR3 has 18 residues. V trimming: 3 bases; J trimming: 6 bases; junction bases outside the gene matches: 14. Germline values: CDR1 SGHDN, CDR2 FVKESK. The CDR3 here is CASSHTGTSGNRRGEQYF. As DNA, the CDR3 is TGTGCCAGCAGCCATACCGGGACTAGCGGGAATCGGAGGGGCGAGCAGTACTTC.

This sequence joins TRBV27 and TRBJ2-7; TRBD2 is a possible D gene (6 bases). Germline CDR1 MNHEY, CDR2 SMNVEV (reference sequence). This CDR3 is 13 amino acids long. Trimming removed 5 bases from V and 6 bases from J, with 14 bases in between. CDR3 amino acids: CASSHPGGGEQYF. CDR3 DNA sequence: TGTGCCAGCAGTCATCCCGGGGGTGGCGAGCAGTACTTC.

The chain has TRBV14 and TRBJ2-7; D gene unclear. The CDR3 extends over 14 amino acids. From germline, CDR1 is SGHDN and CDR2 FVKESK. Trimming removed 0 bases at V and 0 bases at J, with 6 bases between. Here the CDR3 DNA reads TGTGCCAGCAGCCAAGAACTCAACTCCTACGAGCAGTACTTC. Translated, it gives CASSQELNSYEQYF.

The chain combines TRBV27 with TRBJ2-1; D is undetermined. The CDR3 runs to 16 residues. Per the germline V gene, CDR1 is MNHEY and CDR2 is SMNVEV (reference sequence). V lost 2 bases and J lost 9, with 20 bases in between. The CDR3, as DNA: TGTGCCAGCAGTTTACACACTACCGTGATTTGGGTTGAGCAGTTCTTC. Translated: CASSLHTTVIWVEQFF.

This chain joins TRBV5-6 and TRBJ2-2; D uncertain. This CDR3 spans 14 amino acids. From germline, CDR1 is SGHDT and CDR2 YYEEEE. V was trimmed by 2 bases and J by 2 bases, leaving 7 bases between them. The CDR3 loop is CASSFGLNTGELFF. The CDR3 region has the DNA TGTGCCAGCAGCTTTGGGCTTAACACCGGGGAGCTGTTTTTT.

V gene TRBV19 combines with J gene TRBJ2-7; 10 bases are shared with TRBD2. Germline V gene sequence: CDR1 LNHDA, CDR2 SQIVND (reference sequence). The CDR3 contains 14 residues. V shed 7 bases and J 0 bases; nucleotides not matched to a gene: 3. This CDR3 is CASTPSGSSYEQYF. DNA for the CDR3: TGTGCCAGTACCCCTAGCGGGAGCTCCTACGAGCAGTACTTC.

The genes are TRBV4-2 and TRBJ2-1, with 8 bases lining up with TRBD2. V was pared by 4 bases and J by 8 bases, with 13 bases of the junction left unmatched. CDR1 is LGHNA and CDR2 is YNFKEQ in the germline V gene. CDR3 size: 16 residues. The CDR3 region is CASSPLGGLVVDEQFF. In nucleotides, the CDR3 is TGTGCCAGCAGCCCGTTAGGGGGACTAGTTGTCGATGAGCAGTTCTTC.

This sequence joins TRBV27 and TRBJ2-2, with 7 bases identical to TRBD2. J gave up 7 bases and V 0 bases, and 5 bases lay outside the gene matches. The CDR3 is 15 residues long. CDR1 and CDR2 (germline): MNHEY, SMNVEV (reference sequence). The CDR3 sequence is CASSLSIASGGELFF. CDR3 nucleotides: TGTGCCAGCAGTTTATCGATCGCTAGCGGCGGGGAGCTGTTTTTT.

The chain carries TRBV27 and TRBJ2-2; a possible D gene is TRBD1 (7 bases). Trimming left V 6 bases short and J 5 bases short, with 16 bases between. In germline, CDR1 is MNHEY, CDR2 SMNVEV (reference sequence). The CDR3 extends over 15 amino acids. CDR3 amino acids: CASRRTPGGTGELFF. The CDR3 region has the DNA TGTGCCAGCAGACGTACCCCAGGGGGGACCGGGGAGCTGTTTTTT.

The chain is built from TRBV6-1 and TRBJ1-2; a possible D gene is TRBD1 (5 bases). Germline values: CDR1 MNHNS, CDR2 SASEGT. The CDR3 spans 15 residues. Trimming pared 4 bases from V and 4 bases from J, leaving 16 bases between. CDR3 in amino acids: CASSGTLTDLYGYTF. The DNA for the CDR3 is TGTGCCAGCAGTGGAACCTTGACAGACCTCTATGGCTACACCTTC.

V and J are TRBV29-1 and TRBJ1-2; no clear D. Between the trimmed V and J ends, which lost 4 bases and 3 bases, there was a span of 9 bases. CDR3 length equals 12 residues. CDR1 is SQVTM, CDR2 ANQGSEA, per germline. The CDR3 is CSVGGGDYGYTF. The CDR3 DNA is TGCAGCGTTGGAGGCGGTGACTATGGCTACACCTTC.

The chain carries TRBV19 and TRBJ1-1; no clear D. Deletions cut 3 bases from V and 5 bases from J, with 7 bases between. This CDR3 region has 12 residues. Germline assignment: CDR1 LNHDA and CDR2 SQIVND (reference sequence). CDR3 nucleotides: TGTGCCAGTAGTATGGGGAGTACTGAAGCTTTCTTT. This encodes CASSMGSTEAFF.

Here the CDR3 DNA reads TGTGCCAGCCGGACAGGGGGCTGGAATCAGCCCCAGCATTTT. This translates into CASRTGGWNQPQHF. The chain has TRBV2 and TRBJ1-5, with TRBD1 matching over 11 bases. The CDR3 totals 14 residues. In germline, CDR1 is SNHLY, CDR2 FYNNEI. J gave up 4 bases and V 8 bases, and 4 bases lay outside the gene matches.

The CDR3 DNA is TGTGCCTGGACCAAGACTAGCGTCCTATACAATGAGCAGTTCTTC. It encodes CAWTKTSVLYNEQFF. This chain joins TRBV30 and TRBJ2-1; 8 nucleotides match TRBD2. In germline, CDR1 is GTSNPN, CDR2 SVGIG (reference sequence). V lost 4 bases and J lost 4; bases outside the gene matches: 9. This CDR3 has 15 amino acids.

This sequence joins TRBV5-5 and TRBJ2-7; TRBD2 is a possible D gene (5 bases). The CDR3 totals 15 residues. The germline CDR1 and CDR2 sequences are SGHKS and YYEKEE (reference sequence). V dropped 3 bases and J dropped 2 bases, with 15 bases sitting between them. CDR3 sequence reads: CASSYFSGVTYEQYF. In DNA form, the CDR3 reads TGTGCCAGCAGCTATTTTTCCGGGGTGACCTACGAGCAGTACTTC.

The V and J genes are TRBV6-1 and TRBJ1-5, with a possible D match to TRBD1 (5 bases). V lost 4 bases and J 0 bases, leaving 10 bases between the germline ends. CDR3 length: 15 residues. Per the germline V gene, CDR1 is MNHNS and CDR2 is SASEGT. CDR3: CASSGTGHSNQPQHF. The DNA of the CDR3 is TGTGCCAGCAGTGGTACAGGCCATAGCAATCAGCCCCAGCATTTT.

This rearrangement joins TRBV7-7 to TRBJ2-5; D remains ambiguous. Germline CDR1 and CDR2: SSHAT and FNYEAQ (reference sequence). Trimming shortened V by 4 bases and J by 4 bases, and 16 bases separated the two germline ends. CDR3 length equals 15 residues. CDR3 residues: CASSYSPVSGETQYF. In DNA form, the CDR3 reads TGTGCCAGCAGCTACTCCCCTGTTTCGGGAGAGACCCAGTACTTC.